A single sample gave rise to the 30 T cell receptor beta chains below, sequenced in a study of breast tumors, draining lymph nodes, adjacent tissues. Samples came from axillary lymph nodes draining the breast cancer. TCRdb reanalysed the multiplex PCR reads using MiXCR and keeps one entry per CDR3 protein. Here the sample spans 90,000 to 120,000 distinct CDR3 sequences, about 20% being singletons. The sequenced material came from axillary lymph node tissue. These receptors originate from a female donor with breast cancer. Some clones in this sample may be carry-over from other donors' samples.

Many counts were recorded for this clonotype. DNA for the CDR3: TGCAGTGCTAAAGACGGGACTAGCGGGGGCACAGATACGCAGTATTTT. Protein: CSAKDGTSGGTDTQYF. J is TRBJ2-3 and V is TRBV20-1; 13 bases align to TRBD2. The J segment lost 1 base and the V segment lost 4 bases, leaving 5 bases of the junction unmatched. Germline V gives CDR1 DFQATT, CDR2 SNEGSKA (reference sequence). The CDR3 length is 16 residues.

The chain employs TRBV14 and TRBJ1-4, with TRBD1 matching 11 bases. This CDR3 has 14 amino acids. Per the germline V gene, CDR1 is SGHDN and CDR2 is FVKESK. With V trimmed by 3 bases and J by 7 bases, 1 base remained unmatched. The DNA of the CDR3 is TGTGCCAGCAGCCAGGGGACAGGGGGTGAAAAACTGTTTTTT. The encoded protein is CASSQGTGGEKLFF.

V is TRBV20-1 and J is TRBJ1-1; D possibly corresponds to TRBD1 (6 bases). V gave up 0 bases and J gave up 5 bases, with 13 bases separating them. The length of the CDR3 is 14 residues. Germline V gives CDR1 DFQATT, CDR2 SNEGSKA (reference sequence). CDR3 amino acids: CSAREEGDWTEAFF. In nucleotides, the CDR3 is TGCAGTGCTAGAGAGGAGGGGGATTGGACTGAAGCTTTCTTT.

The table lists this clonotype with many counts. V is TRBV20-1 and J is TRBJ1-5; 8 nucleotides match TRBD1. V trimming: 3 bases; J trimming: 7 bases; junction bases outside the gene matches: 2. This CDR3 has 12 amino acids. Germline V gene lookup returns CDR1 DFQATT and CDR2 SNEGSKA (reference sequence). The CDR3 DNA follows: TGCAGTGCTAGGAGGACAGGGCAGCCCCAGCATTTT. Translating it yields CSARRTGQPQHF.

Regarding this clonotype: This may be a read error, as it is one base from a much larger clone. Given the absence of the conserved phenylalanine or tryptophan at the CDR3 end, a read error is likely. The limits of the CDR3 on the DNA are not certain, so only TCRdb's listed CDR3 is given. The rearrangement joins TRBV16 to TRBJ1-6; no DNA check was done on the table's D call, TRBD1. Looked up from germline, CDR1 is KGHSY and CDR2 is FQNENV. The CDR3 length equals 12 residues, ends included. The CDR3 sequence is CASSQTRDPGHS.

This clonotype was counted a few times. CDR3 nucleotides: TGTGCCAGCAGTTCTAGGACAGGGAGAAGTGAAAAACTGTTTTTT. Its protein product is CASSSRTGRSEKLFF. The rearrangement uses TRBV12-3 or TRBV12-4 and TRBJ1-4, with TRBD1 matching 8 bases. The J segment lost 7 bases and the V segment lost 4 bases, leaving 8 bases of the junction unmatched. The CDR3 spans 15 residues.

Points on this clonotype: This may stem from a read error, because a much larger clone lies one nucleotide away. The chain couples TRBV19 to TRBJ1-4; D gene ambiguous. Germline loops: CDR1 LNHDA, CDR2 SQIVND (reference sequence). The CDR3 length is 13 residues. CDR3 amino acids: CTSSIAGNEKLFF. Here the CDR3 DNA reads TGTACCAGTAGTATAGCCGGGAATGAAAAACTGTTTTTT.

This clonotype was counted ten times or more. V and J are TRBV11-2 and TRBJ2-7; 8 nucleotides agree with TRBD2. Per the germline V gene, CDR1 is SGHAT and CDR2 is FQNNGV. This CDR3 contains 15 residues. V shed 5 bases, J shed 1 base, and the junction held 7 bases outside the gene matches. CDR3 sequence: CASSGLRGGSYEQYF. In DNA, the CDR3 is TGTGCCAGCAGCGGTCTACGGGGGGGTTCCTACGAGCAGTACTTC. Full variable domain (missing parts from reference TRBV11-2 and TRBJ2-7): EAGVAQSPRYKIIEKRQSVAFWCNPISGHATLYWYQQILGQGPKLLIQFQNNGVVDDSQLPKDRFSAERLKGVDSTLKIQPAKLEDSAVYLCASSGLRGGSYEQYFGPGTRLTVT.

This clonotype was seen at least ten times. The gene calls are TRBV5-6 and TRBJ2-1, with a weak D call TRBD1 (6 bases). Germline V gene data show CDR1 as SGHDT and CDR2 as YYEEEE. The CDR3 consists of 16 residues. V lost 4 bases, J lost 4 bases, and 18 bases lay in between. CDR3 bases: TGTGCCAGCAGCCAAACCTTGGACAGCGAATACAATGAGCAGTTCTTC. Protein product: CASSQTLDSEYNEQFF.

This clonotype was observed a handful of times. V usage is TRBV15 and J usage is TRBJ2-2, with D hard to call. Germline assignment: CDR1 LNHNV and CDR2 YYDKDF (reference sequence). The V end was cut by 0 bases, the J end by 0 bases, with 8 bases between. There are 16 residues in the CDR3. The CDR3 is CATSRDRVPNTGELFF. CDR3 nucleotides: TGTGCCACCAGCAGAGACCGGGTGCCGAACACCGGGGAGCTGTTTTTT.

Ten or more counts support this clonotype. This chain connects TRBV6-1 to TRBJ2-3; D not resolved. Trimming removed 5 bases at V and 0 bases at J, with 9 bases between. The germline V gene has CDR1 MNHNS and CDR2 SASEGT. The CDR3 has 14 amino acids. The CDR3 DNA reads TGTGCCAGCAGTATCGGCGTCAGCACAGATACGCAGTATTTT. Its translation is CASSIGVSTDTQYF.

This clonotype was found many times. The chain is built from TRBV7-9 and TRBJ2-5; D remains unclear. The V and J ends lost 2 bases and 1 base respectively, with 23 bases between them. The CDR3 has 19 amino acids. Germline values: CDR1 SEHNR, CDR2 FQNEAQ (reference sequence). CDR3 protein: CASSLFASQARSFQETQYF. CDR3 coding DNA: TGTGCCAGCAGCTTATTCGCGAGCCAAGCCCGGTCCTTCCAAGAGACCCAGTACTTC.

Details on this clonotype: This clone may be a read error of a much larger clone one base away. This chain connects TRBV2 to TRBJ2-5, with 9 bases matching TRBD2. The CDR3 runs 14 residues. Germline CDR1 SNHLY, CDR2 FYNNEI. J was trimmed by 7 bases and V by 8 bases; bases with no gene match: 11. CDR3: CASERGRALGTQYF. CDR3 sequence (DNA): TGTGCCAGCGAGCGCGGGAGGGCCCTGGGGACCCAGTACTTC.

Many counts were recorded for this clonotype. This chain uses TRBV5-1 with TRBJ1-4, with 12 bases lining up with TRBD1. The CDR3 has 16 residues. V lost 4 bases, J lost 7 bases, and 8 bases stayed unmatched. CDR1 is SGHRS, CDR2 YFSETQ, per germline. The DNA of the CDR3 is TGCGCCAGCAGCGTCGGGGGGGGACAGGGGGCTGAAAAACTGTTTTTT. Translation: CASSVGGGQGAEKLFF. The whole variable domain, filled in from reference TRBV5-1 and TRBJ1-4, reads KAGVTQTPRYLIKTRGQQVTLSCSPISGHRSVSWYQQTPGQGLQFLFEYFSETQRNKGNFPGRFSGRQFSNSRSEMNVSTLELGDSALYLCASSVGGGQGAEKLFFGSGTQLSVL.

Many counts were recorded for this clonotype. The V gene is TRBV14, the J gene TRBJ1-2; possibly TRBD1 for D (6 bases). The CDR3 sequence is 18 residues long. V gave up 5 bases and J gave up 4 bases, with 26 bases separating them. Germline-derived CDR1 and CDR2 are SGHDN and FVKESK. The CDR3 nucleotides are TGTGCCAGCAGCTCAGCCACGCGTAAATGGACAGACCCCTATGGCTACACCTTC. It specifies CASSSATRKWTDPYGYTF.

This clonotype was found many times. The chain recombines TRBV4-2 with TRBJ2-2; 14 positions match TRBD2. Germline V gene data show CDR1 as LGHNA and CDR2 as YNFKEQ. CDR3 length equals 18 residues. V gave up 4 bases and J gave up 4 bases; unmatched junction bases: 8. CDR3 region: CASSPLTSGGAGTGELFF. In DNA, the CDR3 is TGTGCCAGCAGCCCGCTGACTAGCGGGGGGGCGGGCACCGGGGAGCTGTTTTTT.

In this sample, this clonotype turned up many times. The chain carries TRBV4-2 and TRBJ1-4, with D possibly matching TRBD1 (5 bases). The CDR3 runs to 14 residues. Germline V gene sequence: CDR1 LGHNA, CDR2 YNFKEQ. The V gene lost 10 bases and the J gene lost 6 bases, with 18 bases spanning the gap. Here the CDR3 DNA reads TGTGCCACCACCGACCCGGGACGAGATGAAAAACTGTTTTTT. Its protein product is CATTDPGRDEKLFF.

This clonotype was counted at least ten times. V gene TRBV6-5 combines with J gene TRBJ2-1, with 7 positions matching TRBD2. The length of the CDR3 is 15 residues. The V and J ends lost 4 bases and 6 bases, in that order; junction bases with no gene match: 9. Germline CDR1 MNHEY, CDR2 SVGAGI. The CDR3 DNA follows: TGTGCCAGCAGTTCAGGACTATTAGCGGGCAATGAGCAGTTCTTC. Residues: CASSSGLLAGNEQFF.

Many counts were recorded for this clonotype. The V gene is TRBV7-9, the J gene TRBJ2-3; D remains ambiguous. The CDR3 covers 16 residues. Trimming shortened V by 4 bases and J by 6 bases, and 20 bases separated the two germline ends. Per germline, CDR1 SEHNR and CDR2 FQNEAQ (reference sequence). The CDR3, as DNA: TGTGCCAGCAGCTCCCAGAACACCAAGGTCGGCGATACGCAGTATTTT. Protein: CASSSQNTKVGDTQYF. The whole variable domain, filled in from reference TRBV7-9 and TRBJ2-3, reads DTGVSQNPRHKITKRGQNVTFRCDPISEHNRLYWYRQTLGQGPEFLTYFQNEAQLEKSRLLSDRFSAERPKGSFSTLEIQRTEQGDSAMYLCASSSQNTKVGDTQYFGPGTRLTVL.

The table lists this clonotype with a few counts. The DNA of the CDR3 is TGTGCCAGCAGTTTATCCAGGAATGAGCAGTTCTTC. Protein sequence: CASSLSRNEQFF. The V and J genes are TRBV27 and TRBJ2-1; D gene uncertain. Germline V gene sequence: CDR1 MNHEY, CDR2 SMNVEV (reference sequence). Trimming stripped 0 bases from V and 7 bases from J, with 4 bases between. This CDR3 is 12 amino acids long.

The sample holds many counts of this clonotype. The chain joins TRBV4-1 to TRBJ2-6; possible D gene TRBD1, 6 bases. Germline lookup yields CDR1 MGHRA and CDR2 YSYEKL. CDR3 size: 18 residues. V lost 1 base and J lost 0, with 13 bases in between. In DNA form, the CDR3 reads TGCGCCAGCAGCCAAGGGGGGACACTCAGCTCTGGGGCCAACGTCCTGACTTTC. Amino acids: CASSQGGTLSSGANVLTF.

For this clonotype: A much more abundant neighbour one base away suggests this may be a read error. V usage is TRBV25-1 and J usage is TRBJ2-7; D unclear. Trimming took 8 bases from V and 3 from J, leaving 8 bases between them. In germline, CDR1 is MGHDK, CDR2 SYGVNS. The CDR3 is made up of 11 amino acids. The CDR3 region is CASCTHYEQYF. The CDR3 coding sequence is TGTGCCAGCTGTACCCACTACGAGCAGTACTTC.

Only a few counts were recorded for this clonotype. The chain is built from TRBV6-2 or TRBV6-3 and TRBJ2-3; 13 nucleotides line up with TRBD2. Germline V gene lookup returns CDR1 MNHEY and CDR2 SVGEGT. CDR3 length: 20 residues. V trimming: 0 bases; J trimming: 0 bases; junction bases outside the gene matches: 9. The CDR3: CASSYSTGLAGPLSTDTQYF. Here the CDR3 DNA reads TGTGCCAGCAGTTACTCGACGGGACTAGCGGGACCGCTTAGCACAGATACGCAGTATTTT.

In this sample, this clonotype turned up many times. This sequence joins TRBV3-1 and TRBJ2-7; 7 nucleotides agree with TRBD1. From germline, CDR1 is LGHDT and CDR2 YNNKEL (reference sequence). The ends lost 1 base at V and 2 bases at J; junction bases unmatched: 5. This CDR3 contains 15 residues. The CDR3 protein is CASSQGAQGTYEQYF. CDR3 sequence (DNA): TGTGCCAGCAGCCAAGGGGCACAGGGGACCTACGAGCAGTACTTC.

This clonotype was picked up many times. The chain combines TRBV12-3 or TRBV12-4 with TRBJ1-2; perhaps TRBD1 as D (5 bases). Trimming left V 2 bases short and J 1 base short, with 8 bases between. This CDR3 region has 14 residues. As DNA, the CDR3 is TGTGCCAGCAGTTTATCGGGACTTAACTATGGCTACACCTTC. Translated: CASSLSGLNYGYTF.

Worth noting for this clonotype: A clone one base away is much larger, so this may be a read error. This chain connects TRBV5-1 to TRBJ1-5; TRBD1 matches at 10 bases. CDR1 is SGHRS, CDR2 YFSETQ, per germline. The CDR3 totals 16 residues. CDR3 sequence (DNA): TGCGCCAGCGGCTTGACAGGGGGCAAGGGCAATCAGCCCCAGCATTTT. Encoded protein: CASGLTGGKGNQPQHF. The full variable domain, with the rest looked up from reference TRBV5-1 and TRBJ1-5, is KAGVTQTPRYLIKTRGQQVTLSCSPISGHRSVSWYQQTPGQGLQFLFEYFSETQRNKGNFPGRFSGRQFSNSRSEMNVSTLELGDSALYLCASGLTGGKGNQPQHFGDGTRLSIL.

This clonotype occurred many times. The chain employs TRBV19 and TRBJ2-7, with 7 bases lining up with TRBD1. Per the germline V gene, CDR1 is LNHDA and CDR2 is SQIVND (reference sequence). The trim removed 2 bases at V and 0 bases at J, leaving 4 bases unmatched. The CDR3 has 15 amino acids. CDR3 region: CASSIQGDGSYEQYF. In DNA, the CDR3 is TGTGCCAGTAGTATACAGGGGGATGGCTCCTACGAGCAGTACTTC.

This clonotype has at least ten counts. This chain joins TRBV6-4 and TRBJ1-6; tentatively, D is TRBD1 (5 bases). CDR1 and CDR2 from the germline V gene are MRHNA and SNTAGT. V was shortened by 6 bases and J by 8 bases, with 11 bases between the two germline ends. CDR3 length: 13 amino acids. The CDR3: CASSLGGDSPLHF. Written as DNA, the CDR3 is TGTGCCAGCAGCCTTGGGGGGGATTCACCCCTCCACTTT.

This clonotype showed up many times. The V and J genes are TRBV7-6 and TRBJ2-5; 8 bases are a match to TRBD1. V was clipped by 7 bases and J by 5 bases; unmatched bases: 9. Germline loops: CDR1 SGHVS, CDR2 FNYEAQ. The CDR3 is 14 amino acids. CDR3 sequence: CASTLTGVGETQYF. Here the CDR3 DNA reads TGTGCCAGCACCCTGACAGGGGTAGGGGAGACCCAGTACTTC.

This rearrangement joins TRBV3-1 to TRBJ2-6; no clear D gene. The CDR3 covers 14 residues. Trimming left V 1 base short and J 4 bases short, with 5 bases between. Germline V gives CDR1 LGHDT, CDR2 YNNKEL (reference sequence). The CDR3 here is CASSQGNGANVLTF. DNA for the CDR3: TGTGCCAGCAGCCAAGGGAACGGGGCCAACGTCCTGACTTTC.